This T cell receptor beta chain was obtained from a study of OX40 agonist ivuxolimab in advanced cancers. CDR1 LNHDA and CDR2 SQIVND come from the germline V gene (reference sequence). The length of the CDR3 is 16 residues. V was clipped by 4 bases and J by 1 base, with 14 bases between them. The repertoire was sequenced with immunoSEQ multiplex PCR; TCRdb's copy has only in-frame clones and lacks some. The table has approximately 100,000 clones, less than 95% seen once. The source was CD4+ or CD8+ T cells sorted from blood, collected in a trial of the OX40 agonist ivuxolimab. The rearrangement joins TRBV19 to TRBJ2-1, with D maybe TRBD2 (5 bases). The TCR comes from an adult with an advanced solid tumor such as melanoma, head and neck, liver or kidney cancer. CDR3 sequence (DNA): TGTGCCAGTAGTAGCCTCGGACTTGTTTCCTACAATGAGCAGTTCTTC. This translates into CASSSLGLVSYNEQFF.